This is a list of T cell receptor beta chains from one sample in a study of blood T cell repertoires in COVID-19. Sequencing was performed with immunoSEQ multiplex PCR; in TCRdb, only in-frame clones are kept and a portion is missing. The sample gives 200,000 to 300,000 clones, more than 65% of which show up once; approximately 7.9% is in the top ten. The material sequenced was peripheral blood. These receptors originate from a woman older than 75 with acute or convalescent COVID-19. Each CDR3 is given with its conserved first and last residue. Fields, in order: V gene, clone size, D gene, J gene, CDR3 protein, CDR3 DNA. The D gene is left open where the match is weak. Some rows have no size entry. The others give once, few or many, or a class for an expanded clone.

V gene: TRBV6-6
clone size: NA
D gene: NA
J gene: TRBJ2-7
CDR3 protein: CASGINRGGTYEQYF
CDR3 DNA: TGTGCCAGCGGTATAAACAGGGGAGGAACCTACGAGCAGTACTTC

V gene: TRBV7-2
clone size: NA
D gene: NA
J gene: TRBJ2-3
CDR3 protein: CASSLGRDTQYF
CDR3 DNA: TGTGCCAGCAGCTTAGGGAGAGATACGCAGTATTTT

V gene: TRBV7-9
clone size: NA
D gene: NA
J gene: TRBJ2-7
CDR3 protein: CASSLGGGGNEQYF
CDR3 DNA: TGTGCCAGCAGCTTAGGGGGAGGAGGGAACGAGCAGTACTTC

V gene: TRBV4-1
clone size: NA
D gene: TRBD1
J gene: TRBJ1-2
CDR3 protein: CASSLQGGYGYTF
CDR3 DNA: TGCGCCAGCAGCTTACAGGGGGGGTATGGCTACACCTTC

V gene: TRBV20-1
clone size: NA
D gene: TRBD2
J gene: TRBJ2-7
CDR3 protein: CSASTGLADHWGQYF
CDR3 DNA: TGCAGTGCCAGTACCGGACTAGCGGACCACTGGGGGCAGTACTTC

V gene: TRBV21-1
clone size: NA
D gene: NA
J gene: TRBJ1-1
CDR3 protein: CASSNWSDTEAFF
CDR3 DNA: TGTGCCAGCAGCAACTGGAGCGACACTGAAGCTTTCTTT

V gene: TRBV18
clone size: NA
D gene: NA
J gene: TRBJ2-2
CDR3 protein: CASSLDSANTGELFF
CDR3 DNA: TGTGCCAGCTCACTGGACAGTGCGAACACCGGGGAGCTGTTTTTT

V gene: TRBV10-3
clone size: NA
D gene: NA
J gene: TRBJ1-2
CDR3 protein: CAIRKDIGAGYGYTF
CDR3 DNA: TGTGCCATCAGAAAGGACATAGGGGCCGGCTATGGCTACACCTTC

V gene: TRBV15
clone size: once
D gene: NA
J gene: TRBJ1-1
CDR3 protein: CATSRARGTNTEAFF
CDR3 DNA: TGTGCCACCAGCAGAGCGCGGGGGACGAACACTGAAGCTTTCTTT

V gene: TRBV28
clone size: NA
D gene: NA
J gene: TRBJ1-6
CDR3 protein: CASASRVTGNSPLHF
CDR3 DNA: TGTGCCAGCGCCTCCCGGGTGACGGGTAATTCACCCCTCCACTTT

V gene: TRBV13
clone size: NA
D gene: TRBD1
J gene: TRBJ1-6
CDR3 protein: CASGTGNSPLHF
CDR3 DNA: TGTGCCAGCGGGACAGGCAATTCACCCCTCCACTTT

V gene: TRBV27
clone size: NA
D gene: NA
J gene: TRBJ1-1
CDR3 protein: CASSLRADTEAFF
CDR3 DNA: TGTGCCAGCAGTTTGCGGGCGGACACTGAAGCTTTCTTT

V gene: TRBV2
clone size: few
D gene: NA
J gene: TRBJ2-1
CDR3 protein: CASSEASVYNEQFF
CDR3 DNA: TGTGCCAGCAGTGAAGCGTCAGTATACAATGAGCAGTTCTTC

V gene: TRBV4-2
clone size: NA
D gene: NA
J gene: TRBJ2-2
CDR3 protein: CASSQDGGIGELFF
CDR3 DNA: TGTGCCAGCAGCCAAGATGGCGGGATCGGGGAGCTGTTTTTT

V gene: TRBV19
clone size: NA
D gene: TRBD2
J gene: TRBJ2-5
CDR3 protein: CASSSGGRQETQYF
CDR3 DNA: TGTGCCAGCTCTAGCGGGGGTCGACAAGAGACCCAGTACTTC

V gene: TRBV14
clone size: few
D gene: NA
J gene: TRBJ2-1
CDR3 protein: CASSLLAGLEQFF
CDR3 DNA: TGTGCCAGCAGCCTTTTAGCTGGACTCGAGCAGTTCTTC

V gene: TRBV5-1
clone size: NA
D gene: NA
J gene: TRBJ2-6
CDR3 protein: CASSLYPVGSSGANVLTF
CDR3 DNA: TGCGCCAGCAGCTTGTACCCAGTCGGGAGCTCTGGGGCCAACGTCCTGACTTTC

V gene: TRBV15
clone size: NA
D gene: TRBD1
J gene: TRBJ2-5
CDR3 protein: CATSRVRQGSETQYF
CDR3 DNA: TGTGCCACCAGCAGAGTCCGACAGGGGTCGGAGACCCAGTACTTC

V gene: TRBV9
clone size: NA
D gene: NA
J gene: TRBJ2-5
CDR3 protein: CASSFRDNFQETQYF
CDR3 DNA: TGTGCCAGCAGCTTCCGGGACAATTTCCAAGAGACCCAGTACTTC

V gene: TRBV5-1
clone size: NA
D gene: NA
J gene: TRBJ1-5
CDR3 protein: CASSLVGGNNQPQHF
CDR3 DNA: TGCGCCAGCAGCTTGGTAGGAGGGAACAATCAGCCCCAGCATTTT

V gene: TRBV19
clone size: NA
D gene: TRBD1
J gene: TRBJ1-2
CDR3 protein: CASGDRGRGGYTF
CDR3 DNA: TGTGCCAGTGGGGACAGGGGTAGGGGTGGCTACACCTTC

V gene: TRBV30
clone size: NA
D gene: NA
J gene: TRBJ1-5
CDR3 protein: CAWSVLQGSQPQHF
CDR3 DNA: TGTGCCTGGAGTGTACTGCAGGGGAGCCAGCCCCAGCATTTT

V gene: TRBV7-9
clone size: NA
D gene: NA
J gene: TRBJ2-3
CDR3 protein: CASTKGELADTQYF
CDR3 DNA: TGTGCCAGCACCAAGGGAGAACTCGCAGATACGCAGTATTTT

V gene: TRBV3-1/TRBV3-2
clone size: NA
D gene: TRBD1
J gene: TRBJ1-4
CDR3 protein: CASSPYTALGDRRNEKLFF
CDR3 DNA: TGTGCCAGCAGCCCATACACGGCCCTCGGGGACAGGAGGAATGAAAAACTGTTTTTT

V gene: TRBV5-4
clone size: NA
D gene: TRBD2
J gene: TRBJ2-2
CDR3 protein: CASSLATYGGAGELFF
CDR3 DNA: TGTGCCAGCAGCTTGGCGACCTACGGGGGGGCCGGGGAGCTGTTTTTT

V gene: TRBV11-2
clone size: NA
D gene: TRBD1
J gene: TRBJ1-4
CDR3 protein: CASSLGTGGAGGKLFF
CDR3 DNA: TGTGCCAGCAGCTTAGGGACAGGGGGCGCCGGGGGAAAACTGTTTTTT

V gene: TRBV5-4
clone size: NA
D gene: NA
J gene: TRBJ2-3
CDR3 protein: CASSLRGTDTQYF
CDR3 DNA: TGTGCCAGCAGCTTACGAGGAACGGATACGCAGTATTTT

V gene: TRBV12-3/TRBV12-4
clone size: NA
D gene: NA
J gene: TRBJ2-1
CDR3 protein: CASSQQGPAGQFF
CDR3 DNA: TGTGCCAGCAGTCAACAGGGACCCGCGGGGCAGTTCTTC